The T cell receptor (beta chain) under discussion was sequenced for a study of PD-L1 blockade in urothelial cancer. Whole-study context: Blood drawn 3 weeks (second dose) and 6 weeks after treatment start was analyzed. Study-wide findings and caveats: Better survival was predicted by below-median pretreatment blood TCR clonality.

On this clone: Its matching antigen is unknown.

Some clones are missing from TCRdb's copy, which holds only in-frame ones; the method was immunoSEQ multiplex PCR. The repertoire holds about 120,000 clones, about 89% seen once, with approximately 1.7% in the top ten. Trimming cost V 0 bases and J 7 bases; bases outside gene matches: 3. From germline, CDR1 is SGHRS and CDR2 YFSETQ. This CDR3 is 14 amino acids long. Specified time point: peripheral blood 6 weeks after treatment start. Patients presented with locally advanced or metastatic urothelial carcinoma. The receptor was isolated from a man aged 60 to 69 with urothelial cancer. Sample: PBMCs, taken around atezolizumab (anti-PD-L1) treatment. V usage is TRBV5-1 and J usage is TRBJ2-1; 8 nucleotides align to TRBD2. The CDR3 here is CASSLVTSDNEQFF. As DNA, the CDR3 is TGCGCCAGCAGCTTGGTGACTAGCGATAATGAGCAGTTCTTC.